This TCR beta chain was recorded in a study of monozygotic twins with inflammatory bowel disease. Template switching appended UMIs that held a 6-nucleotide sample barcode. After re-calling the 5' RACE reads, TCRdb lists one entry per CDR3 protein, DNA absent. This table holds approximately 120,000 distinct CDR3 sequences. Germline-derived CDR1 and CDR2 are SGHTA and FQGTGA. This CDR3 has 16 residues. With regard to this clonotype: Its antigen is not identified.

Study outcomes and limitations: A single strong clonotype or signal linked to IBD was not supported. Among IBD patients, TCRbeta diversity (inverse Simpson) was lower than in healthy co-twins.

This TCR was sampled from a human donor with ulcerative colitis or Crohn's disease, or a healthy co-twin of an affected twin (not recorded which). The rearrangement joins TRBV7-3 to TRBJ2-3; TCRdb picks TRBD2, but there is no DNA to check that call. The sequencing input was blood. CDR3 sequence reads: CASSSGLAWSTDTQYF.